These T cell receptor beta chains were read from a single sample in a study of radiotherapy plus CTLA-4 blockade in lung cancer. Method: immunoSEQ multiplex PCR; TCRdb's copy keeps in-frame clones and lacks some. The data hold tens of thousands of clones, with around nine tenths observed a single time. Sequenced material: peripheral blood, taken from a patient treated with radiotherapy plus ipilimumab. The receptors were sampled from a human donor with non-small cell lung cancer that progressed on radiotherapy plus ipilimumab. The CDR3 runs from the conserved cysteine through the conserved F or W. The order of the fields is J gene, V gene, D gene, clone size, CDR3 protein, CDR3 DNA. D genes are given only for firm matches. For some rows the clone size is stated as once, few or many, or as a class when expanded; others skip it.

>TRBJ1-5|TRBV19|NA|NA
CASTIQGAGQPQHF
TGTGCCAGTACCATACAGGGAGCGGGACAGCCCCAGCATTTT
>TRBJ1-2|TRBV5-1|NA|NA
CASSSGTPNYGYTF
TGCGCCAGCAGCTCGGGTACTCCCAACTATGGCTACACCTTC
>TRBJ2-5|TRBV5-1|TRBD1|once
CASSGQGAEETQYF
TGCGCCAGCAGCGGACAGGGGGCGGAGGAGACCCAGTACTTC
>TRBJ2-1|TRBV18|NA|NA
CASSPQISYNEQFF
TGTGCCAGCTCACCGCAGATCTCCTACAATGAGCAGTTCTTC
>TRBJ1-3|TRBV9|NA|few
CASSEAGFSGNTIYF
TGTGCCAGCAGTGAAGCAGGGTTCTCTGGAAACACCATATATTTT
>TRBJ2-2|TRBV7-6|NA|once
CASSLGNTGELFF
TGTGCCAGCAGCTTGGGGAACACCGGGGAGCTGTTTTTT
>TRBJ1-2|TRBV5-1|NA|NA
CASSLEGSRGYTF
TGCGCCAGCAGCTTGGAAGGATCGAGGGGCTACACCTTC
>TRBJ2-7|TRBV4-3|TRBD2|NA
CASSQLLAGGSYEQYF
TGCGCCAGCAGCCAGCTTCTAGCGGGAGGCTCCTACGAGCAGTACTTC
>TRBJ2-7|TRBV7-3|NA|NA
CASSFSFEQYF
TGTGCCAGCAGCTTTTCCTTCGAGCAGTACTTC
>TRBJ1-1|TRBV19|NA|few
CASSMGPTRNTEAFF
TGTGCCAGTAGTATGGGACCGACTAGGAACACTGAAGCTTTCTTT
>TRBJ1-5|TRBV2|NA|NA
CASSEGPLWPQHF
TGTGCCAGCAGTGAAGGGCCGTTGTGGCCCCAGCATTTT
>TRBJ1-2|TRBV9|TRBD1|few
CASSVGRGRTNYGYTF
TGTGCCAGCAGCGTAGGGAGGGGGCGAACAAACTATGGCTACACCTTC
>TRBJ1-1|TRBV2|NA|NA
CASRRGGNTEAFF
TGTGCCAGCAGGAGGGGGGGGAACACTGAAGCTTTCTTT
>TRBJ2-5|TRBV21-1|NA|NA
CASSKEGTSGSWGGETQYF
TGTGCCAGCAGCAAAGAAGGGACTAGCGGGAGCTGGGGCGGGGAGACCCAGTACTTC